The next 21 T cell receptor beta chains were all read from a single sample in a study of T cell repertoires in ileal Crohn's disease. Profiled with immunoSEQ multiplex PCR; TCRdb holds only in-frame clones, not every one. The table lists approximately 13,000 clones, roughly 78% of them singletons. The sample taken for sequencing was ileal tissue. Source of these receptors: an adult with Crohn's disease.

The gene calls are TRBV21-1 and TRBJ2-3; the table assigns TRBD1, which was not confirmed against the DNA. TRBV21-1 is a pseudogene. This CDR3 region has 15 residues. The CDR3 here is CASSIRDRGTDTQYF. The CDR3 nucleotides are TGTGCCAGCAGCATCCGGGACAGGGGCACAGATACGCAGTATTTT.

J is TRBJ1-2 and V is TRBV2; TRBD1 might be the D (6 bases). CDR3 length: 14 residues. The V end lost 6 bases, the J end lost 3 bases, and 14 bases lay between the germline ends. CDR1 SNHLY and CDR2 FYNNEI come from the germline V gene. This chain's CDR3 is CASRPGGGHYGYTF. For the CDR3, the DNA is TGTGCCAGCAGACCCGGCGGGGGGCACTATGGCTACACCTTC.

This clone showed up just a few times. J is TRBJ1-3 and V is TRBV9, with 8 bases lining up with TRBD1. The germline CDR1 and CDR2 sequences are SGDLS and YYNGEE. Losses at the gene ends were 0 bases for V and 3 bases for J; bases not matched to a gene: 11. CDR3 length: 18 residues. The CDR3 spells CASSVVGQGHSVGNTIYF. The CDR3 nucleotides read TGTGCCAGCAGCGTAGTTGGACAGGGACATTCGGTTGGAAACACCATATATTTT.

The chain has TRBV5-1 and TRBJ1-4; 10 bases are a match to TRBD1. Germline lookup yields CDR1 SGHRS and CDR2 YFSETQ. V trimming: 2 bases; J trimming: 6 bases; junction bases outside the gene matches: 4. This CDR3 spans 15 amino acids. CDR3 coding DNA: TGCGCCAGCAGCTTTTTTGGGACAGGGGATGAAAAACTGTTTTTT. It yields the protein CASSFFGTGDEKLFF.

This chain joins TRBV28 and TRBJ1-1; TRBD1 matches 7 bases. The CDR3 is 15 amino acids. CDR1 MDHEN and CDR2 SYDVKM come from the germline V gene. J gave up 4 bases and V 3 bases, and 8 bases lay outside the gene matches. The CDR3: CASSLTGKSGTEAFF. The CDR3 coding sequence is TGTGCCAGCAGTTTGACAGGGAAGTCTGGCACTGAAGCTTTCTTT.

The chain couples TRBV19 to TRBJ2-4, with TRBD1 identical over 9 bases. Germline-derived CDR1 and CDR2 are LNHDA and SQIVND (reference sequence). The CDR3 length is 16 residues. The V and J ends lost 4 bases and 2 bases, in that order; junction bases with no gene match: 6. In DNA, the CDR3 is TGTGCCAGTAGTAAAACAGGGGGCGGGTCCAAAAACATTCAGTACTTC. Translation gives CASSKTGGGSKNIQYF.

The chain couples TRBV7-8 to TRBJ2-7, with 7 bases aligning to TRBD1. The germline CDR1 and CDR2 sequences are SGHVS and FQNEAQ. V lost 6 bases, J lost 4 bases, and 3 bases stayed unmatched. The CDR3 is 12 residues long. The chain's CDR3 is CASSGTVYEQYF. The CDR3 bases are TGTGCCAGCAGTGGGACAGTATACGAGCAGTACTTC.

This clone is termed medium-sized. The chain recombines TRBV28 with TRBJ2-1; 12 nucleotides line up with TRBD2. Germline V lookup: CDR1 MDHEN, CDR2 SYDVKM. CDR3 length: 18 amino acids. The V segment lost 4 bases and the J segment 0 bases; nucleotides outside the gene matches: 7. This CDR3 is CASSSLLAGGSSYNEQFF. CDR3 bases: TGTGCCAGCAGTTCCCTCCTAGCGGGGGGGAGCTCCTACAATGAGCAGTTCTTC.

In its sample, this clone was seen once. The chain carries TRBV18 and TRBJ2-2; 8 bases map to TRBD2. The V and J ends lost 5 bases and 4 bases, in that order; junction bases with no gene match: 3. The CDR3 is 14 amino acids. Germline-derived CDR1 and CDR2 are KGHSH and LQKENI. The CDR3 here is CASSGTSRTGELFF. In nucleotides, the CDR3 is TGTGCCAGCTCAGGGACTAGTCGCACCGGGGAGCTGTTTTTT.

The genes are TRBV6-5 and TRBJ2-5; 8 bases are shared with TRBD2. V gave up 3 bases and J gave up 5 bases; unmatched junction bases: 8. This CDR3 comprises 15 residues. Germline V gene sequence: CDR1 MNHEY, CDR2 SVGAGI. In DNA, the CDR3 is TGTGCCAGCAGTTATGGGGCGCGGGGGGCGGAGACCCAGTACTTC. The encoded protein is CASSYGARGAETQYF.

The CDR3 DNA reads as TGCAGCGGCGGAGGTGAGAACAGGGCTGGCTACACCTTC. Translating gives CSGGGENRAGYTF. The J gene is TRBJ1-2, the V gene TRBV29-1; TRBD1 might be the D (6 bases). The CDR3 contains 13 residues. The V and J ends lost 7 bases and 7 bases respectively, with 19 bases between them. CDR1 and CDR2 (germline): SQVTM, ANQGSEA. Full variable domain (missing parts from reference TRBV29-1 and TRBJ1-2): SAVISQKPSRDICQRGTSLTIQCQVDSQVTMMFWYRQQPGQSLTLIATANQGSEATYESGFVIDKFPISRPNLTFSTLTVSNMSPEDSSIYLCSGGGENRAGYTFGSGTRLTVV.

This chain connects TRBV27 to TRBJ2-7; no clear D gene. V was trimmed by 3 bases and J by 3 bases, leaving 9 bases between them. Germline CDR1 reads MNHEY; CDR2 reads SMNVEV (reference sequence). The CDR3 is 13 amino acids. The CDR3 loop reads CASSFRHFYEQYF. The CDR3 nucleotides read TGTGCCAGCAGTTTCAGGCATTTCTACGAGCAGTACTTC.

The J gene is TRBJ2-7, the V gene TRBV7-2; 12 nucleotides agree with TRBD2. Germline CDR1 reads SGHTA; CDR2 reads FQGNSA. Trimming at V came to 1 base and at J to 4 bases, leaving 11 bases not matched to a gene. The CDR3 spans 18 residues. The CDR3 DNA is TGTGCCAGCAGCTTAGGCCCTAGCGGGGGGGCCGTAGATTACGAGCAGTACTTC. It specifies CASSLGPSGGAVDYEQYF.

V usage is TRBV6-1 and J usage is TRBJ1-2; D ambiguous. This CDR3 spans 15 amino acids. In germline, CDR1 is MNHNS, CDR2 SASEGT. With 4 bases removed from V and 4 bases from J, the gap between germline ends came to 16 bases. CDR3 nucleotide sequence: TGTGCCAGCAGTGGTCGCCCCATCGGAGGCTATGGCTACACCTTC. Its translation is CASSGRPIGGYGYTF.

The chain employs TRBV5-8 and TRBJ2-1; 7 positions agree with TRBD1. The ends lost 7 bases at V and 0 bases at J; junction bases unmatched: 7. This CDR3 region has 15 residues. CDR1 SGHTS and CDR2 YDEGEE come from the germline V gene. CDR3 in amino acids: CASLRTGSSYNEQFF. CDR3 DNA sequence: TGTGCCAGCCTCAGGACAGGTAGCTCCTACAATGAGCAGTTCTTC.

This sequence joins TRBV5-1 and TRBJ1-6; TRBD1 is a possible D gene (6 bases). V lost 0 bases to trimming and J lost 7 bases, with 14 bases between them. The germline gives CDR1 SGHRS, CDR2 YFSETQ. The CDR3 has 16 residues. CDR3 DNA sequence: TGCGCCAGCAGCTTGGGGGCCAGGGGCCCGAATTCACCCCTCCACTTT. Translated, it gives CASSLGARGPNSPLHF. The full variable domain, with the rest looked up from reference TRBV5-1 and TRBJ1-6, is KAGVTQTPRYLIKTRGQQVTLSCSPISGHRSVSWYQQTPGQGLQFLFEYFSETQRNKGNFPGRFSGRQFSNSRSEMNVSTLELGDSALYLCASSLGARGPNSPLHFGNGTRLTVT.

V and J are TRBV27 and TRBJ2-7; D gene unclear. Per the germline V gene, CDR1 is MNHEY and CDR2 is SMNVEV (reference sequence). The CDR3 is made up of 13 amino acids. V was clipped by 9 bases and J by 2 bases, with 14 bases between them. The CDR3 loop reads CARTPSWAYEQYF. The DNA of the CDR3 is TGTGCCAGAACTCCTAGTTGGGCCTACGAGCAGTACTTC.

V is TRBV5-1 and J is TRBJ1-3, with 8 bases identical to TRBD1. The CDR3 extends over 17 amino acids. Germline trimming cut 0 bases from V and 4 bases from J; bases unmatched to any gene: 9. The germline V gene has CDR1 SGHRS and CDR2 YFSETQ. The CDR3, as DNA: TGCGCCAGCAGCTTGGGCGACAGGGGCCGGGGGGGAAACACCATATATTTT. It yields the protein CASSLGDRGRGGNTIYF.

The chain links TRBV9 to TRBJ2-1; 9 positions match TRBD2. Germline V CDR1 and CDR2: SGDLS, YYNGEE. J was trimmed by 9 bases and V by 0 bases; bases with no gene match: 13. The CDR3 totals 17 residues. The CDR3 loop is CASSVAPRGGAWAEQFF. For the CDR3, the DNA is TGTGCCAGCAGCGTAGCACCTCGCGGGGGGGCGTGGGCTGAGCAGTTCTTC.

This clone was detected a few times. This chain links TRBV5-8 with TRBJ2-5; no clear D. Germline V gives CDR1 SGHTS, CDR2 YDEGEE. This CDR3 contains 17 residues. V lost 0 bases, J lost 1 base, and 16 bases lay in between. CDR3 in amino acids: CASSLGRHITGQETQYF. CDR3 DNA sequence: TGTGCCAGCAGCTTGGGCCGACACATTACCGGCCAAGAGACCCAGTACTTC.

This rearrangement joins TRBV30 to TRBJ1-1, with a weak D call TRBD1 (5 bases). V was pared by 0 bases and J by 0 bases, with 20 bases between. This CDR3 is 18 amino acids long. Germline V gene data show CDR1 as GTSNPN and CDR2 as SVGIG (reference sequence). The CDR3 sequence: CAWSVRSSGGAVNTEAFF. CDR3 nucleotides: TGTGCCTGGAGTGTTAGGTCTTCGGGAGGGGCCGTGAACACTGAAGCTTTCTTT.